This entry lists 32 T cell receptor beta chains sequenced from one sample in a study of blood T cell repertoires in COVID-19. Clones were sequenced by immunoSEQ multiplex PCR, and TCRdb holds only the in-frame ones, with some missing. The sample consists of hundreds of thousands of clones, over 75% of them appearing once. The sequencing sample was made of peripheral blood. These receptor sequences come from a man aged 45 to 65 with acute or convalescent COVID-19.

The V gene is TRBV12-3 or TRBV12-4, the J gene TRBJ1-1, with D possibly matching TRBD1 (6 bases). This CDR3 is 11 amino acids long. Deletions cut 6 bases from V and 6 bases from J, with 8 bases between. CDR3 protein: CASRHRAEAFF. For the CDR3, the DNA is TGTGCCAGCAGACACAGGGCTGAAGCTTTCTTT.

The J gene is TRBJ1-5, the V gene TRBV25-1; possible D gene TRBD1, 6 bases. Per the germline V gene, CDR1 is MGHDK and CDR2 is SYGVNS. CDR3 length: 16 amino acids. Trimming shortened V by 6 bases and J by 0 bases, and 15 bases separated the two germline ends. In DNA, the CDR3 is TGTGCCAGCAGCCCCAAAGGGGGAGTTAGCAATCAGCCCCAGCATTTT. Translating it yields CASSPKGGVSNQPQHF.

This chain connects TRBV12-3 or TRBV12-4 to TRBJ1-1; 9 bases are a match to TRBD1. CDR3 size: 12 residues. Trimming removed 6 bases from V and 11 bases from J; junction bases left unmatched: 7. The CDR3 protein is CASRQSGTGAFF. CDR3 DNA: TGTGCCAGCAGACAATCCGGGACAGGGGCTTTCTTT.

J is TRBJ2-7 and V is TRBV12-3 or TRBV12-4, with 7 nucleotides matching TRBD1. The CDR3 is 11 amino acids. Trimming took 6 bases from V and 8 from J; bases not matched to a gene: 4. CDR3 in amino acids: CASSRTGKQYF. CDR3 DNA: TGTGCCAGCAGCCGGACAGGAAAGCAGTACTTC.

This chain uses TRBV2 with TRBJ1-2, with no clear D. This CDR3 contains 15 residues. Germline V gene sequence: CDR1 SNHLY, CDR2 FYNNEI. Between the trimmed V and J ends, which lost 4 bases and 4 bases, there was a span of 16 bases. The chain's CDR3 is CASSVRAVEGYGYTF. CDR3 coding DNA: TGTGCCAGCAGTGTAAGGGCCGTCGAGGGCTATGGCTACACCTTC.

With regard to this clone: The junction and the germline gene differ at one end; a read error may be behind it. This chain links TRBV2 with TRBJ2-7; 10 positions agree with TRBD1. The germline V gene has CDR1 SNHLY and CDR2 FYNNEI. CDR3 size: 14 residues. The CDR3 nucleotides are TGTGCCAGCAGTGAAATGGGACAGGGGCCAGCTTTCGTTTTC. Translation: CASSEMGQGPAFVF. The full variable domain, rest sourced from reference TRBV2 and TRBJ2-7, is EPEVTQTPSHQVTQMGQEVILRCVPISNHLYFYWYRQILGQKVEFLVSFYNNEISEKSEIFDDQFSVERPDGSNFTLKIRSTKLEDSAMYFCASSEMGQGPAFVFGPGTRLTVT.

The chain's CDR3 is CASSPFDTQTGYTF. CDR3 bases: TGTGCCAGCAGCCCTTTCGACACGCAAACGGGCTACACCTTC. The chain recombines TRBV14 with TRBJ1-2; D gene ambiguous. V was clipped by 4 bases and J by 8 bases, with 17 bases between them. The germline CDR1 and CDR2 sequences are SGHDN and FVKESK. CDR3 length: 14 residues. The full variable domain, its missing parts supplied by reference TRBV14 and TRBJ1-2, is EAGVTQFPSHSVIEKGQTVTLRCDPISGHDNLYWYRRVMGKEIKFLLHFVKESKQDESGMPNNRFLAERTGGTYSTLKVQPAELEDSGVYFCASSPFDTQTGYTFGSGTRLTVV.

The genes are TRBV20-1 and TRBJ2-7; 8 positions agree with TRBD1. The germline V gene has CDR1 DFQATT and CDR2 SNEGSKA (reference sequence). The CDR3 has 15 amino acids. Germline trimming cut 3 bases from V and 4 bases from J; bases unmatched to any gene: 11. The CDR3 protein is CSASDRGTGVYEQYF. The CDR3, as DNA: TGCAGTGCTAGTGACAGAGGGACAGGTGTTTACGAGCAGTACTTC.

The chain has TRBV25-1 and TRBJ1-5, with 8 bases aligning to TRBD1. Germline V gene sequence: CDR1 MGHDK, CDR2 SYGVNS. The CDR3 sequence is 14 residues long. V lost 11 bases, J lost 4 bases, and 10 bases stayed unmatched. This chain's CDR3 is CAPRPGQDNQPQHF. The CDR3, as DNA: TGTGCCCCCCGGCCGGGACAGGATAATCAGCCCCAGCATTTT.

This clone occurred once. The chain has TRBV14 and TRBJ2-1; 10 nucleotides line up with TRBD1. The CDR3 is 17 residues long. Germline assignment: CDR1 SGHDN and CDR2 FVKESK. Germline trimming cut 5 bases from V and 6 bases from J; bases unmatched to any gene: 13. The CDR3 loop reads CASSRLIGTGAFNEQFF. DNA for the CDR3: TGTGCCAGCAGCAGATTAATCGGGACAGGGGCTTTCAATGAGCAGTTCTTC.

Only a few counts were recorded for this clone. J is TRBJ1-1 and V is TRBV9, with a weak D call TRBD1 (5 bases). V lost 0 bases, J lost 5 bases, and 14 bases lay in between. CDR1 SGDLS and CDR2 YYNGEE come from the germline V gene. The CDR3 covers 15 residues. Here the CDR3 DNA reads TGTGCCAGCAGCGTAGCGAACAGCGGGGGGACTGAAGCTTTCTTT. It yields the protein CASSVANSGGTEAFF. The whole variable domain, filled in from reference TRBV9 and TRBJ1-1, reads DSGVTQTPKHLITATGQRVTLRCSPRSGDLSVYWYQQSLDQGLQFLIQYYNGEERAKGNILERFSAQQFPDLHSELNLSSLELGDSALYFCASSVANSGGTEAFFGQGTRLTVV.

This clone came up once. The CDR3 spells CASSLRPYREKRPTNEKLFF. The CDR3, as DNA: TGTGCCAGCAGTTTACGCCCATACAGGGAGAAGCGGCCAACTAATGAAAAACTGTTTTTT. The chain employs TRBV27 and TRBJ1-4, with a possible D match to TRBD1 (6 bases). CDR1 and CDR2 (germline): MNHEY, SMNVEV (reference sequence). V was pared by 2 bases and J by 0 bases, with 22 bases between. This CDR3 is 20 amino acids long. Based on the CDR3 plus reference TRBV27 and TRBJ1-4, the full variable domain is EAQVTQNPRYLITVTGKKLTVTCSQNMNHEYMSWYRQDPGLGLRQIYYSMNVEVTDKGDVPEGYKVSRKEKRNFPLILESPSPNQTSLYFCASSLRPYREKRPTNEKLFFGSGTQLSVL.

This chain joins TRBV30 and TRBJ1-1; TRBD1 is a possible D gene (5 bases). CDR3 length equals 14 residues. The germline CDR1 and CDR2 sequences are GTSNPN and SVGIG (reference sequence). The germline V and J ends were trimmed by 2 bases and 4 bases, with 14 bases remaining between them. This CDR3 reads CAWSFAGEVTEAFF. CDR3 in DNA: TGTGCCTGGAGTTTCGCGGGGGAGGTCACTGAAGCTTTCTTT. The full variable domain, its missing parts supplied by reference TRBV30 and TRBJ1-1, is SQTIHQWPATLVQPVGSPLSLECTVEGTSNPNLYWYRQAAGRGLQLLFYSVGIGQISSEVPQNLSASRPQDRQFILSSKKLLLSDSGFYLCAWSFAGEVTEAFFGQGTRLTVV.

CDR3 region: CASSLALSGNTIYF. The CDR3 bases are TGTGCCAGCAGCTTAGCACTCTCTGGAAACACCATATATTTT. This chain joins TRBV7-8 and TRBJ1-3; D gene uncertain. V was trimmed by 0 bases and J by 0 bases, leaving 3 bases between them. Germline CDR1 and CDR2: SGHVS and FQNEAQ. CDR3 length: 14 residues.

This rearrangement joins TRBV9 to TRBJ1-6; 8 bases are a match to TRBD1. This CDR3 is 15 amino acids long. V lost 3 bases to trimming and J lost 9 bases; unmatched junction nucleotides: 8. Germline loops: CDR1 SGDLS, CDR2 YYNGEE. The CDR3: CASSEGQAVASPLHF. As DNA, the CDR3 is TGTGCCAGCAGCGAGGGACAGGCGGTCGCTTCACCCCTCCACTTT.

The gene calls are TRBV18 and TRBJ1-2, with a tentative D call TRBD1 (6 bases). Per the germline V gene, CDR1 is KGHSH and CDR2 is LQKENI. CDR3 length equals 17 residues. Trimming took off 0 bases at V and 3 bases at J, with 17 bases between the two ends. CDR3 residues: CASSPPSSRGRDYGYTF. CDR3 in DNA: TGTGCCAGCTCACCACCTAGCAGCAGGGGTCGCGACTATGGCTACACCTTC.

The chain has TRBV28 and TRBJ2-7; tentative D call: TRBD1 (7 bases). The CDR3 has 15 amino acids. Trimming pared 5 bases from V and 0 bases from J, leaving 14 bases between. Germline V gives CDR1 MDHEN, CDR2 SYDVKM. DNA of the CDR3: TGTGCCAGCAGTACGGAGGGACAGAGCTCCTACGAGCAGTACTTC. This codes for CASSTEGQSSYEQYF.

CDR3 residues: CAKHYPPDRRVGYTF. Here the CDR3 DNA reads TGTGCCAAGCACTATCCCCCGGACAGGCGGGTTGGCTACACCTTC. The rearrangement uses TRBV2 and TRBJ1-2; 7 bases fit TRBD1. V was clipped by 10 bases and J by 7 bases; unmatched bases: 18. The CDR3 is made up of 15 amino acids. Germline loops: CDR1 SNHLY, CDR2 FYNNEI.

The chain carries TRBV5-1 and TRBJ1-1; TRBD1 might be the D (5 bases). Germline V gives CDR1 SGHRS, CDR2 YFSETQ. The V gene lost 3 bases and the J gene lost 4 bases, with 31 bases spanning the gap. The length of the CDR3 is 20 residues. This CDR3 is CASSSGWGGVGSGGATEAFF. In nucleotides, the CDR3 is TGCGCCAGCAGCTCGGGGTGGGGTGGAGTCGGGTCTGGAGGGGCCACTGAAGCTTTCTTT.

The chain employs TRBV7-6 and TRBJ1-6; D gene unclear. Trimming removed 5 bases from V and 6 bases from J, with 11 bases in between. Germline values: CDR1 SGHVS, CDR2 FNYEAQ. The CDR3 is made up of 14 amino acids. The CDR3 DNA reads as TGTGCCAGCAGCAGAGTAGGAGGTAATTCACCCCTCCACTTT. It yields the protein CASSRVGGNSPLHF.

The chain recombines TRBV3-1 (or the pseudogene TRBV3-2) with TRBJ1-6; D is perhaps TRBD1 (6 bases). This CDR3 has 13 amino acids. Germline V CDR1 and CDR2: LGHDT, YNNKEL (reference sequence). Deletions cut 2 bases from V and 10 bases from J, with 9 bases between. The CDR3 DNA follows: TGTGCCAGCAGCCAAACCACAGGGTCACCCCTCCACTTT. Residues: CASSQTTGSPLHF.

This clone has a single count. The chain recombines TRBV28 with TRBJ1-4; TRBD1 aligns across 7 bases. Germline CDR1 reads MDHEN; CDR2 reads SYDVKM. Trimming cost V 7 bases and J 8 bases; bases outside gene matches: 4. The CDR3 loop spans 12 amino acids. This CDR3 reads CASNGQEEKLFF. The CDR3 DNA reads TGTGCCAGCAACGGACAGGAGGAAAAACTGTTTTTT.

The rearrangement joins TRBV6-5 to TRBJ2-3; D might be TRBD1 (6 bases). The V end lost 0 bases, the J end lost 2 bases, and 9 bases lay between the germline ends. Germline V gene data show CDR1 as MNHEY and CDR2 as SVGAGI. This CDR3 comprises 15 residues. This chain's CDR3 is CASSYSKGDTDTQYF. The CDR3 nucleotides read TGTGCCAGCAGTTACTCGAAGGGGGACACAGATACGCAGTATTTT.

The chain employs TRBV19 and TRBJ1-6; 8 positions match TRBD1. Trimming removed 6 bases from V and 5 bases from J; junction bases left unmatched: 3. Germline V gene lookup returns CDR1 LNHDA and CDR2 SQIVND (reference sequence). CDR3 length: 14 amino acids. CDR3 sequence reads: CASRDRANNSPLHF. Here the CDR3 DNA reads TGTGCCAGTAGGGACAGGGCGAATAATTCACCCCTCCACTTT.

The chain employs TRBV7-6 and TRBJ2-5; D is undetermined. Trimming removed 3 bases from V and 1 base from J, with 6 bases in between. The CDR3 covers 13 residues. Germline CDR1 reads SGHVS; CDR2 reads FNYEAQ. CDR3 DNA sequence: TGTGCCAGCAGCTTCTCGGGCCAAGAGACCCAGTACTTC. Amino acids: CASSFSGQETQYF. Supplemented by reference TRBV7-6 and TRBJ2-5, the full variable domain reads GAGVSQSPRYKVTKRGQDVALRCDPISGHVSLYWYRQALGQGPEFLTYFNYEAQQDKSGLPNDRFSAERPEGSISTLTIQRTEQRDSAMYRCASSFSGQETQYFGPGTRLLVL.

This sequence joins TRBV5-4 and TRBJ1-2, with TRBD1 matching 8 bases. The CDR3 totals 14 residues. V was clipped by 4 bases and J by 3 bases; unmatched bases: 5. The germline CDR1 and CDR2 sequences are SGHNT and YYREEE (reference sequence). The CDR3 bases are TGTGCCAGCAGCCGCCCGACAGGGGACTATGGCTACACCTTC. As protein: CASSRPTGDYGYTF.

This clone was seen once. The V and J genes are TRBV5-1 and TRBJ1-6; D might be TRBD1 (6 bases). Trimming pared 1 base from V and 8 bases from J, leaving 22 bases between. CDR3 length equals 18 residues. Germline V lookup: CDR1 SGHRS, CDR2 YFSETQ. As DNA, the CDR3 is TGCGCCAGCAGCTTGAACAGGGCTGGGGTATTATATGATTCACCCCTCCACTTT. Its protein product is CASSLNRAGVLYDSPLHF.

This sequence joins TRBV27 and TRBJ2-7; 7 bases fit TRBD2. Trimming removed 5 bases from V and 1 base from J; junction bases left unmatched: 8. Germline assignment: CDR1 MNHEY and CDR2 SMNVEV (reference sequence). The CDR3 covers 15 residues. The CDR3 DNA follows: TGTGCCAGCAGTCTACAAGCGGGGCGATCCTACGAGCAGTACTTC. Its translation is CASSLQAGRSYEQYF.

The rearrangement joins TRBV7-2 to TRBJ2-3; 7 bases align to TRBD1. Germline trimming cut 1 base from V and 4 bases from J; bases unmatched to any gene: 2. CDR1 is SGHTA and CDR2 is FQGNSA in the germline V gene. The CDR3 extends over 14 amino acids. CDR3 in amino acids: CASSLGDRADTQYF. The CDR3 DNA sequence: TGTGCCAGCAGCTTAGGCGACAGGGCAGATACGCAGTATTTT. Combining the CDR3 with reference TRBV7-2 and TRBJ2-3 gives the whole variable domain GAGVSQSPSNKVTEKGKDVELRCDPISGHTALYWYRQSLGQGLEFLIYFQGNSAPDKSGLPSDRFSAERTGGSVSTLTIQRTQQEDSAVYLCASSLGDRADTQYFGPGTRLTVL.

This rearrangement joins TRBV5-5 to TRBJ2-7; tentative D call: TRBD1 (8 bases). V was shortened by 2 bases and J by 5 bases, with 17 bases between the two germline ends. Germline V gene lookup returns CDR1 SGHKS and CDR2 YYEKEE (reference sequence). There are 15 residues in the CDR3. This CDR3 reads CASSLERDRSHEQYF. The CDR3 region has the DNA TGTGCCAGCAGCTTAGAGCGGGACAGGTCCCACGAGCAGTACTTC.

The DNA for the CDR3 is TGCAGCGTTGACACAGGGATCCAAGAGACCCAGTACTTC. It codes for CSVDTGIQETQYF. The chain has TRBV29-1 and TRBJ2-5, with D tentatively TRBD1 (6 bases). CDR3 length equals 13 residues. CDR1 and CDR2 from the germline V gene are SQVTM and ANQGSEA. Deletions cut 3 bases from V and 1 base from J, with 9 bases between.

The gene calls are TRBV19 and TRBJ2-1; a weak D match, TRBD1 (5 bases). The germline V gene has CDR1 LNHDA and CDR2 SQIVND (reference sequence). The CDR3 covers 16 residues. The ends were cut back, 0 bases at V and 0 bases at J, with 9 bases in the middle. As DNA, the CDR3 is TGTGCCAGTAGTATAGAGGGGCCAATCTCCTACAATGAGCAGTTCTTC. Its protein is CASSIEGPISYNEQFF.